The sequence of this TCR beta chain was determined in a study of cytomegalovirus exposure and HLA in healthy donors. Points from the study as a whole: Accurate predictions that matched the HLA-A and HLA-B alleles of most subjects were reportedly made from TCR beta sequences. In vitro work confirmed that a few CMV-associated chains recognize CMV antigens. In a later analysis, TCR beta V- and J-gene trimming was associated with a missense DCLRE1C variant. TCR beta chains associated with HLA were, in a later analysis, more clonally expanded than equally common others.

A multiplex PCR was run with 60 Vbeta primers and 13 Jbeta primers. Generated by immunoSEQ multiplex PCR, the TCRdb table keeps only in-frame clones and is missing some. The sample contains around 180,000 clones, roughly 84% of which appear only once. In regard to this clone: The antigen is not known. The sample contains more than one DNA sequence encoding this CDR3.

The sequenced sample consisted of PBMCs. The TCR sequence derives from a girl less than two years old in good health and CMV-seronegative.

The CDR3 protein is CAWSVASSYEQYF. The CDR3 region has the DNA TGTGCCTGGAGTGTGGCTAGCTCCTACGAGCAGTACTTC. The chain carries TRBV30 and TRBJ2-7; D ambiguous. Germline V lookup: CDR1 GTSNPN, CDR2 SVGIG (reference sequence). CDR3 length equals 13 residues. Trimming took 0 bases from V and 0 from J, leaving 6 bases between them.